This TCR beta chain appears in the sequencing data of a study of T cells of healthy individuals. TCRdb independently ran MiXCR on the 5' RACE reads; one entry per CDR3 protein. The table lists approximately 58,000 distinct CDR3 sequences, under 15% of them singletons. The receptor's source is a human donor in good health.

CDR3 loop: CAISEGASTDTQYF. The CDR3, as DNA: TGTGCCATCAGTGAGGGGGCCAGCACAGATACGCAGTATTTT. This sequence joins TRBV10-3 and TRBJ2-3, with a tentative D call TRBD1 (5 bases). The CDR3 length is 14 residues. The germline V and J ends were trimmed by 2 bases and 0 bases, with 6 bases remaining between them. The germline V gene encodes CDR1 ENHRY and CDR2 SYGVKD.